One sample yielded the 26 T cell receptor beta chains listed below, sequenced in a study of T cells expressing NK-cell markers. Using the 5' RACE reads, TCRdb records one entry per CDR3 protein without DNA. Reported are tens of thousands of distinct CDR3 sequences; the ten largest clones contain about 55%. Sequenced sample: blood T cells: a sorted CD56 or NKG2C T cell subset, CD4+ or CD8+ T cells, or bulk PBMC T cells (not recorded which). These receptors were collected from a woman between 18 and 75 years old in good health.

The chain employs TRBV27 and TRBJ2-1. Germline loops: CDR1 MNHEY, CDR2 SMNVEV (reference sequence). The CDR3 totals 14 residues. The CDR3 is CASSRTVSYNEQFF.

This rearrangement joins TRBV5-1 to TRBJ2-2; TCRdb designates TRBD2, a call that cannot be tested without DNA. The CDR3 spans 15 residues. Germline V gene lookup returns CDR1 SGHRS and CDR2 YFSETQ. CDR3 region: CASSPATAAPGELFF. The whole variable domain, filled in from reference TRBV5-1 and TRBJ2-2, reads KAGVTQTPRYLIKTRGQQVTLSCSPISGHRSVSWYQQTPGQGLQFLFEYFSETQRNKGNFPGRFSGRQFSNSRSEMNVSTLELGDSALYLCASSPATAAPGELFFGEGSRLTVL.

The CDR3 sequence is CSAGGQGPEAFF. V gene TRBV20-1 combines with J gene TRBJ1-1; with no DNA, the TCRdb D assignment of TRBD1 cannot be verified. This CDR3 comprises 12 residues. The germline V gene has CDR1 DFQATT and CDR2 SNEGSKA (reference sequence).

CDR3 residues: CASSPVRDRASYEQYF. This chain links TRBV7-6 with TRBJ2-7; TCRdb outputs TRBD1, but without DNA this stays unchecked. The CDR3 has 16 amino acids. The V gene's germline CDR1 is SGHVS and CDR2 FNYEAQ.

The chain employs TRBV12-3 or TRBV12-4 and TRBJ2-5. The CDR3 totals 15 residues. The CDR3: CASSLLNSRQETQYF.

The rearrangement joins TRBV12-3 or TRBV12-4 to TRBJ2-5; TCRdb proposes TRBD2, but this gene call is untestable without DNA. This CDR3 contains 16 residues. CDR3 protein: CASSSAREGRQETQYF.

The chain joins TRBV20-1 to TRBJ1-6; TCRdb proposes TRBD1, but this gene call is untestable without DNA. The CDR3 has 16 residues. The germline gives CDR1 DFQATT, CDR2 SNEGSKA (reference sequence). This chain's CDR3 is CSAKGSGPGYNSPLHF.

The V gene is TRBV7-6, the J gene TRBJ1-6. In germline, CDR1 is SGHVS, CDR2 FNYEAQ. CDR3 length: 16 amino acids. The CDR3 protein is CASSERPDAYNSPLHF.

The chain is built from TRBV5-8 and TRBJ2-1; TCRdb selects TRBD1, and the lack of DNA leaves this call unchecked. Germline loops: CDR1 SGHTS, CDR2 YDEGEE. CDR3 size: 15 residues. The CDR3: CASSYGAGTGHEQFF.

The rearrangement uses TRBV12-3 or TRBV12-4 and TRBJ2-7; TCRdb picks TRBD1, but there is no DNA to check that call. This CDR3 contains 14 residues. The CDR3 sequence: CASSFRARPYEQYF.

The chain links TRBV29-1 to TRBJ2-1; absent DNA, TCRdb's TRBD2 call cannot be checked. The CDR3 has 13 residues. Germline assignment: CDR1 SQVTM and CDR2 ANQGSEA. The CDR3 sequence: CSVEGLLYNEQFF.

The CDR3 spells CASSSDRVWTEAFF. The chain employs TRBV5-6 and TRBJ1-1; no DNA is available, so the TRBD1 call from TCRdb remains unchecked. The CDR3 loop spans 14 amino acids. Germline lookup yields CDR1 SGHDT and CDR2 YYEEEE.

The J gene is TRBJ1-2, the V gene TRBV6-5; the D call of TRBD1 rests on TCRdb alone, since no DNA is present to check it. Looked up from germline, CDR1 is MNHEY and CDR2 is SVGAGI. This CDR3 contains 15 residues. The CDR3 here is CASSFRSQGARGYTF.

CDR3 in amino acids: CASSSIASALETQYF. The genes are TRBV7-9 and TRBJ2-5. CDR1 and CDR2 (germline): SEHNR, FQNEAQ (reference sequence). This CDR3 is built from 15 residues.

This rearrangement joins TRBV7-2 to TRBJ1-1. The CDR3 sequence is 12 residues long. In germline, CDR1 is SGHTA, CDR2 FQGNSA. Here the CDR3 reads CASSPTAAEAFF.

The chain carries TRBV20-1 and TRBJ1-1. Germline V gene data show CDR1 as DFQATT and CDR2 as SNEGSKA (reference sequence). The CDR3 runs 12 residues. The chain's CDR3 is CSARDPGTEAFF.

The V gene is TRBV4-1, the J gene TRBJ1-4; there is no DNA to check the TCRdb D call of TRBD1. Per the germline V gene, CDR1 is MGHRA and CDR2 is YSYEKL. The CDR3 consists of 15 residues. CDR3 protein: CASSQWTGPSEKLFF.

The genes are TRBV7-2 and TRBJ1-1; no DNA is available, so the TRBD1 call from TCRdb remains unchecked. The CDR3 has 13 amino acids. Per the germline V gene, CDR1 is SGHTA and CDR2 is FQGNSA. CDR3 protein: CASSLYPGTEAFF.

The chain recombines TRBV27 with TRBJ1-2; TCRdb's D call of TRBD1 is untestable without DNA. The length of the CDR3 is 14 residues. Germline-derived CDR1 and CDR2 are MNHEY and SMNVEV (reference sequence). CDR3 in amino acids: CASRPGQGVFGYTF.

This chain connects TRBV24-1 to TRBJ2-3; TCRdb's D call, TRBD2, is unchecked because there is no DNA. From germline, CDR1 is KGHDR and CDR2 SFDVKD. The CDR3 sequence is 13 residues long. The CDR3 spells CATAGARPDTQYF.

The chain joins TRBV15 to TRBJ2-2; the TRBD2 assignment by TCRdb is unverifiable without DNA. Per the germline V gene, CDR1 is LNHNV and CDR2 is YYDKDF (reference sequence). The CDR3 covers 14 residues. This CDR3 is CATTASENTGELFF. Supplemented by reference TRBV15 and TRBJ2-2, the full variable domain reads DAMVIQNPRYQVTQFGKPVTLSCSQTLNHNVMYWYQQKSSQAPKLLFHYYDKDFNNEADTPDNFQSRRPNTSFCFLDIRSPGLGDTAMYLCATTASENTGELFFGEGSRLTVL.

This chain joins TRBV5-1 and TRBJ2-1. Germline V gene sequence: CDR1 SGHRS, CDR2 YFSETQ. The CDR3 covers 15 residues. The CDR3 loop is CASSGDLLERHEQFF.

The chain recombines TRBV20-1 with TRBJ2-1; TCRdb selects TRBD2, and the lack of DNA leaves this call unchecked. From germline, CDR1 is DFQATT and CDR2 SNEGSKA (reference sequence). The CDR3 covers 14 residues. The chain's CDR3 is CSAITSGDFNEQFF.

This chain links TRBV6-5 with TRBJ2-3. Germline V gene sequence: CDR1 MNHEY, CDR2 SVGAGI. The CDR3 is 13 residues long. The CDR3 here is CASSYGTTDTQYF.

V and J are TRBV10-3 and TRBJ2-6; TCRdb selects TRBD1, and the lack of DNA leaves this call unchecked. CDR3 length equals 18 residues. Germline loops: CDR1 ENHRY, CDR2 SYGVKD. CDR3 loop: CAISAQGNDARGANVLTF.

The rearrangement joins TRBV7-9 to TRBJ2-7; there is no DNA to check the TCRdb D call of TRBD2. The CDR3 loop spans 14 amino acids. Germline V gives CDR1 SEHNR, CDR2 FQNEAQ (reference sequence). CDR3 amino acids: CASSLPGLANEQYF.